Listed here is a single T cell receptor beta chain. The data belong to a study of T-cell reconstitution after alpha-beta-depleted transplantation in children. TCRbeta library preparation incorporated unique molecular identifiers. MiXCR, applied by TCRdb to the PCR reads, yields one record per CDR3 protein. The data show hundreds of thousands of distinct CDR3 sequences, about an eighth seen once. Germline V lookup: CDR1 LGHNT, CDR2 FRNRAP. Trimming stripped 4 bases from V and 4 bases from J, with 5 bases between. The CDR3 extends over 12 amino acids. The clonotype was recovered from a human donor who donated a stem cell graft to a child with Fanconi anemia. This chain uses TRBV12-5 with TRBJ1-5; D gene ambiguous. The material was PBMCs, obtained from the stem cell graft. DNA for the CDR3: TGTGCTAGTGGTTCGGGGAATCAGCCCCAGCATTTT. Amino acids: CASGSGNQPQHF.